This section outlines one T cell receptor (beta chain) sequence together with its context. Its antigen is still unknown. This sample was included in a study of T cell repertoires in cytomegalovirus infection. Study background: Signatures in public TCR beta sequences pointed to both CMV infection and matching HLA type.

TCRdb ran MiXCR on the reads and lists one entry per CDR3 protein. The table records around 900,000 distinct CDR3 sequences, approximately 33% of them present only once. Study results and caveats: Adding up the frequency of public TCR beta families identified people who carried CMV plus the relevant HLA.

This sequence originates from a human donor in good health (CMV status not recorded). Some clones in this sample may be carry-over from other donors' samples. Sample: cultured CD8+ T cells from PBMCs, taken from culture after CMV antigen stimulation.

CDR3 nucleotides: TGTGCCACCAGCACCCCTACAGGGATGAATTCACCCCTCCACTTT. This translates into CATSTPTGMNSPLHF. The rearrangement uses TRBV15 and TRBJ1-6; possibly TRBD1 for D (6 bases). CDR3 size: 15 residues. V lost 4 bases to trimming and J lost 7 bases, with 14 bases between them. The germline V gene has CDR1 LNHNV and CDR2 YYDKDF (reference sequence).